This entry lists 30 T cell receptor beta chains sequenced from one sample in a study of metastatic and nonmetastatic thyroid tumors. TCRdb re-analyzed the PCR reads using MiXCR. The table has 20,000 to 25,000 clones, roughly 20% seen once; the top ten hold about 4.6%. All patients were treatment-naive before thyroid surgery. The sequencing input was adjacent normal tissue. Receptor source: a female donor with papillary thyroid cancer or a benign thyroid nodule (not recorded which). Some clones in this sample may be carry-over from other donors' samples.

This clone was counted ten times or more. The CDR3 is CASSIGGFGNTEAFF. The CDR3 region has the DNA TGTGCCAGTAGTATTGGGGGGTTCGGGAACACTGAAGCTTTCTTT. This chain connects TRBV19 to TRBJ1-1; tentative D call: TRBD1 (5 bases). This CDR3 contains 15 residues. Germline CDR1 is LNHDA and CDR2 is SQIVND (reference sequence). Trimming shortened V by 3 bases and J by 1 base, and 12 bases separated the two germline ends.

CDR3 DNA: TGTGCCAGCAGCTTCCGGCAGGGGGTAAACAATGAGCAGTTCTTC. It codes for CASSFRQGVNNEQFF. The chain combines TRBV7-3 with TRBJ2-1; TRBD1 matches at 7 bases. The V segment lost 3 bases and the J segment 5 bases; nucleotides outside the gene matches: 7. The germline V gene encodes CDR1 SGHTA and CDR2 FQGTGA. This CDR3 contains 15 residues.

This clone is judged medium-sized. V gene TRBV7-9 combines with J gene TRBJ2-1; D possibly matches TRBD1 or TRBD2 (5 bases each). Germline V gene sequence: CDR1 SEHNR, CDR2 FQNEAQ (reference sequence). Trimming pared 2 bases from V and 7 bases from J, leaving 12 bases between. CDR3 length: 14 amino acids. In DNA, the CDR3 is TGTGCCAGCAGCTTAAGGGGAGTTAGGAATGAGCAGTTCTTC. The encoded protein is CASSLRGVRNEQFF.

CDR3 loop: CASSPLLSYEQYF. CDR3 coding DNA: TGTGCCAGCAGCCCCTTACTATCCTACGAGCAGTACTTC. The chain links TRBV7-9 to TRBJ2-7, with D unclear. CDR3 length equals 13 residues. The V gene lost 5 bases and the J gene lost 1 base, with 9 bases spanning the gap. The germline gives CDR1 SEHNR, CDR2 FQNEAQ (reference sequence).

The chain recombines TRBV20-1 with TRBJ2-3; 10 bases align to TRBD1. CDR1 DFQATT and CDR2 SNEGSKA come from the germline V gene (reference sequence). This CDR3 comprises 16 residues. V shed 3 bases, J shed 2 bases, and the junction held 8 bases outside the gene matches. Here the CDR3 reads CSASPWDRGSTDTQYF. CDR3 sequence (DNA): TGCAGTGCTAGTCCTTGGGACAGGGGATCCACAGATACGCAGTATTTT.

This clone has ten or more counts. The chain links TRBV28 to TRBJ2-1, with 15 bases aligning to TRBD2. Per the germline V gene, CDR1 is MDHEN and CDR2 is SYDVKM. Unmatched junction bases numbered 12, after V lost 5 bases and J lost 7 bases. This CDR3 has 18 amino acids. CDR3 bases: TGTGCCAGCAGTCGCCCACCGGGACTAGCGGGAGGAGGGAATGAGCAGTTCTTC. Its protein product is CASSRPPGLAGGGNEQFF.

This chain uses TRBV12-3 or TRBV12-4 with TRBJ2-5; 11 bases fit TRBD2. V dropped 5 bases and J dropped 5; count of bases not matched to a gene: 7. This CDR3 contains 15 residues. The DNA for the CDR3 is TGTGCCAGCAGTAACTCTTTAGCGGGAGGGGAGACCCAGTACTTC. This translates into CASSNSLAGGETQYF.

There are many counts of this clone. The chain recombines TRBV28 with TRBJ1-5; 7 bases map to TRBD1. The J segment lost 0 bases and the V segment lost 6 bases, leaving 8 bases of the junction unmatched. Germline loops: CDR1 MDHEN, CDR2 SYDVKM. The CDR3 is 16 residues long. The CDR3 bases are TGTGCCAGCAGCAAGGACAGGAGCCTTAGCAATCAGCCCCAGCATTTT. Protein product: CASSKDRSLSNQPQHF.

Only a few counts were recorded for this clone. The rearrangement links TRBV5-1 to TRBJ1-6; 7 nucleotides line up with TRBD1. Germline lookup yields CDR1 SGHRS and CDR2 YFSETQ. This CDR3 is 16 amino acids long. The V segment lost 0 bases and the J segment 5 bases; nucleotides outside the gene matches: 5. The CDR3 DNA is TGCGCCAGCAGCTTGGCCGGACAGGTCCATAATTCACCCCTCCACTTT. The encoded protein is CASSLAGQVHNSPLHF.

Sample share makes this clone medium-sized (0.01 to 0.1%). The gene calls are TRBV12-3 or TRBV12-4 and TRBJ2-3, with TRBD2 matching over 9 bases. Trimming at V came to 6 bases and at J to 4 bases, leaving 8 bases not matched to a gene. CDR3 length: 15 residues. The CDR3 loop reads CASSLMLAGADTQYF. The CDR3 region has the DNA TGTGCCAGCAGCCTAATGTTAGCGGGAGCAGATACGCAGTATTTT.

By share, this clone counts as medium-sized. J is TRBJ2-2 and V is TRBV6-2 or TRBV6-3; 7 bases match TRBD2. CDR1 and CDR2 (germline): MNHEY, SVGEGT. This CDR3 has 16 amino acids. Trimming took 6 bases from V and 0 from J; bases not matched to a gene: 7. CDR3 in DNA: TGTGCCAGCAGGCGAGGCGGGAGCGCGAACACCGGGGAGCTGTTTTTT. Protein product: CASRRGGSANTGELFF.

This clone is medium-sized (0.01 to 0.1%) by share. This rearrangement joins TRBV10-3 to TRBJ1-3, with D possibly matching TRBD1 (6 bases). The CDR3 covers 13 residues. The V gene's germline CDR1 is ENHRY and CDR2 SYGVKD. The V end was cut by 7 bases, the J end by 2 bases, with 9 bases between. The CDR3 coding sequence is TGTGCCATCAAGGACAGCACTGGAAACACCATATATTTT. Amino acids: CAIKDSTGNTIYF.

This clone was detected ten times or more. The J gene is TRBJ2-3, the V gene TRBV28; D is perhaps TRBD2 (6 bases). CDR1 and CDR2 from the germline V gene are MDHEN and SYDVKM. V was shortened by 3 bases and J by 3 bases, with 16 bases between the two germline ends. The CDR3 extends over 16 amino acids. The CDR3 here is CASSLRVAVTTDTQYF. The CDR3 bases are TGTGCCAGCAGTTTGCGGGTAGCGGTCACAACAGATACGCAGTATTTT.

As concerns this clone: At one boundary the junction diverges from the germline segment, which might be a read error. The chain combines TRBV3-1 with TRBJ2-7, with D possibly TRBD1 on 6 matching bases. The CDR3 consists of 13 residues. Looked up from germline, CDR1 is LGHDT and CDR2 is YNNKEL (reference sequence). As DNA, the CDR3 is TGTGCCAGCAGCATCAGGGGCAACTACGAACAGCACTTC. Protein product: CASSIRGNYEQHF.

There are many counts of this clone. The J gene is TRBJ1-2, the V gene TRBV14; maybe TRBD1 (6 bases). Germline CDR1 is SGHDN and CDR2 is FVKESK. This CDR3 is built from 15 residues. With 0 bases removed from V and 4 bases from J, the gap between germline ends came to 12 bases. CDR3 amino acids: CASSQDIQGTYGYTF. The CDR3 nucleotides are TGTGCCAGCAGCCAAGATATTCAGGGGACCTATGGCTACACCTTC.

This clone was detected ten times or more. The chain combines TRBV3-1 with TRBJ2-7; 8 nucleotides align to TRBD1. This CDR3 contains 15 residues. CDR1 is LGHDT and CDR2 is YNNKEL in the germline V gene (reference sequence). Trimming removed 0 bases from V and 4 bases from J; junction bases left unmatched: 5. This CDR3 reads CASSQDGRGLYEQYF. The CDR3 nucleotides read TGTGCCAGCAGCCAAGACGGCAGGGGGCTGTACGAGCAGTACTTC.

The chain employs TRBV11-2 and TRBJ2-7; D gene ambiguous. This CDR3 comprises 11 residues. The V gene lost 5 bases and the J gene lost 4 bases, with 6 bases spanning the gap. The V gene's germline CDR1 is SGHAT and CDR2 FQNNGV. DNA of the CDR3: TGTGCCAGCAGCACAGCATACGAGCAGTACTTC. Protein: CASSTAYEQYF.

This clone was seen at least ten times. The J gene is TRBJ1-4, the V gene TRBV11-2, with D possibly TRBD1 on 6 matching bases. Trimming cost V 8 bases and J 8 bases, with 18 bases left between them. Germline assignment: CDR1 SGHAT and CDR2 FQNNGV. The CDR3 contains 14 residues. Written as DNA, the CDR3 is TGTGCCAGCGCGTTCTCCGACCAGGGGGAAAAACTGTTTTTT. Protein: CASAFSDQGEKLFF.

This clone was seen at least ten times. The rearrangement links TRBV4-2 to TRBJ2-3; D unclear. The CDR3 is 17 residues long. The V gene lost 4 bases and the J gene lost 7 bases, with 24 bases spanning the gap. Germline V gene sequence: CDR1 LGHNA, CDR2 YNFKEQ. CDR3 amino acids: CASSPRFWSNRINTQYF. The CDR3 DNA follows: TGTGCCAGCAGCCCGCGGTTTTGGAGTAATCGAATCAATACGCAGTATTTT.

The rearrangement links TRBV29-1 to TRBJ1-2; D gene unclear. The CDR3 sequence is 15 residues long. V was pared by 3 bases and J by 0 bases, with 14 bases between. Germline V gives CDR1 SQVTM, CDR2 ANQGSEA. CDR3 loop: CSVDAAPGSNYGYTF. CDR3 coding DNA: TGCAGCGTTGATGCGGCTCCGGGATCTAACTATGGCTACACCTTC.

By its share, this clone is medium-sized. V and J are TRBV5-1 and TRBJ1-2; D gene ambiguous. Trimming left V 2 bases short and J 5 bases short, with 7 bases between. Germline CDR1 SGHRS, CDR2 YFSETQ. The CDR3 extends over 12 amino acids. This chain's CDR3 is CASSLDRYGYTF. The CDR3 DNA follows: TGCGCCAGCAGCTTAGACCGTTATGGCTACACCTTC.

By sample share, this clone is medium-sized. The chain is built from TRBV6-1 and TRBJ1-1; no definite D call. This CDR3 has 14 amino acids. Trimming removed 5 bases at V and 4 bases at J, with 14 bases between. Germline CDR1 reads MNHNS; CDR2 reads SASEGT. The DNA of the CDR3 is TGTGCCAGCAGTTATCTGGGTTGGGGCACTGAAGCTTTCTTT. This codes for CASSYLGWGTEAFF.

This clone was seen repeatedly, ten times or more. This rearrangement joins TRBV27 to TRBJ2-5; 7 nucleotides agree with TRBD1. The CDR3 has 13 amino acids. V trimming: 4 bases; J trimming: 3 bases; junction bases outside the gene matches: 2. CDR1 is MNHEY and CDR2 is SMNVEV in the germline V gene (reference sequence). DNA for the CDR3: TGTGCCAGCAGTTCTGACAGGGAAGAGACCCAGTACTTC. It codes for CASSSDREETQYF.

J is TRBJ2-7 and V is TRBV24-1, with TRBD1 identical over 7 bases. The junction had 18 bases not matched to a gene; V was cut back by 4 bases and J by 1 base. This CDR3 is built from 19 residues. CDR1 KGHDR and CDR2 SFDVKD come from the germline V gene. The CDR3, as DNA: TGTGCCACCAGTGACCTTAACCGACAGGGCTCCTTCTTATCCTACGAGCAGTACTTC. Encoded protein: CATSDLNRQGSFLSYEQYF.

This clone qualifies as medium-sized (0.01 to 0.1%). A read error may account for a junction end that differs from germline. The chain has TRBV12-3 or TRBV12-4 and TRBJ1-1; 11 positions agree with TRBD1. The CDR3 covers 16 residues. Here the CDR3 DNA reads TGTGCCACCAGTCCCGGACAGGGGGCGCGTTTAACTGAAGCTTTCTTT. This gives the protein CATSPGQGARLTEAFF.

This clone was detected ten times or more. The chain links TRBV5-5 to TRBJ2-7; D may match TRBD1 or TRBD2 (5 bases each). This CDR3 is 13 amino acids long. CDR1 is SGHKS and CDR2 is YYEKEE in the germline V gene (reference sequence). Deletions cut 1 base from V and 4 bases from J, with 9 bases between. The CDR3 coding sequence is TGTGCCAGCAGCTTGCAGGGACCTTACGAGCAGTACTTC. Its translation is CASSLQGPYEQYF.

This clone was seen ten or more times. The CDR3 region has the DNA TGCAGCGTTGGGGGGGGGGAGACCCAGTACTTC. Its translation: CSVGGGETQYF. The rearrangement joins TRBV29-1 to TRBJ2-5, with TRBD2 identical over 7 bases. Germline V gene sequence: CDR1 SQVTM, CDR2 ANQGSEA. This CDR3 region has 11 residues. The V segment lost 4 bases and the J segment 5 bases; nucleotides outside the gene matches: 1.

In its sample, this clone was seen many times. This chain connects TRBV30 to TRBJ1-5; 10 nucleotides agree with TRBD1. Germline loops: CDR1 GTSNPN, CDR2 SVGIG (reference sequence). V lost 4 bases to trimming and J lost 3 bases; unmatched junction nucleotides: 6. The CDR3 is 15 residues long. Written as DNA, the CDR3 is TGTGCCTGGACAACGGGACAGGGGAACAATCAGCCCCAGCATTTT. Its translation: CAWTTGQGNNQPQHF.

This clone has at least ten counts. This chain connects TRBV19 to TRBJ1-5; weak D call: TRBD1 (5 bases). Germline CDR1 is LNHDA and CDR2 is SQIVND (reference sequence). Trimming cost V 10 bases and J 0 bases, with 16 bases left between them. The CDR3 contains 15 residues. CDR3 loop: CATADRPYSNQPQHF. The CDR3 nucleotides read TGTGCCACCGCTGACAGACCTTATAGCAATCAGCCCCAGCATTTT.

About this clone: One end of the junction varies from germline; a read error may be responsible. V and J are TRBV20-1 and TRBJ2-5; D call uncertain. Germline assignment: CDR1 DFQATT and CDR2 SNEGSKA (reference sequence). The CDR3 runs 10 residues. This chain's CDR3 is CIARQETHYF. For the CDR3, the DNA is TGCATTGCTAGACAAGAGACCCACTACTTC.